The 27 T cell receptor beta chains listed next were all sequenced from one sample in a study of blood T cell repertoires in COVID-19. This table comes from immunoSEQ multiplex PCR, and its TCRdb copy is limited to in-frame clones, with some not included. The table records more than 200,000 clones, approximately 90% of them present only once. Sequenced input: PBMCs or T cells enriched from blood (not recorded which). The receptor set was obtained from a woman in her 30s who had recovered from COVID-19.

The rearrangement uses TRBV4-2 and TRBJ1-4, with D tentatively TRBD1 (5 bases). The CDR3 consists of 18 residues. V was cut by 1 base and J by 4 bases, with 19 bases left in between. Germline assignment: CDR1 LGHNA and CDR2 YNFKEQ. The CDR3 spells CASSQGNRAGTFNEKLFF. CDR3 DNA: TGTGCCAGCAGCCAAGGCAACCGGGCTGGGACTTTTAATGAAAAACTGTTTTTT.

This rearrangement joins TRBV7-9 to TRBJ2-1, with 7 bases that match TRBD2. Looked up from germline, CDR1 is SEHNR and CDR2 is FQNEAQ (reference sequence). This CDR3 contains 12 residues. V shed 1 base, J shed 13 bases, and the junction held 4 bases outside the gene matches. The CDR3 is CASSLGPSGQFF. The CDR3, as DNA: TGTGCCAGCAGCTTAGGGCCTAGCGGACAGTTCTTC. The whole variable domain, filled in from reference TRBV7-9 and TRBJ2-1, reads DTGVSQNPRHKITKRGQNVTFRCDPISEHNRLYWYRQTLGQGPEFLTYFQNEAQLEKSRLLSDRFSAERPKGSFSTLEIQRTEQGDSAMYLCASSLGPSGQFFGPGTRLTVL.

V usage is TRBV5-1 and J usage is TRBJ1-4, with D hard to call. The V gene lost 0 bases and the J gene lost 0 bases, with 15 bases spanning the gap. This CDR3 has 18 amino acids. Per the germline V gene, CDR1 is SGHRS and CDR2 is YFSETQ. CDR3 sequence reads: CASSLALGQVATNEKLFF. CDR3 DNA: TGCGCCAGCAGCTTGGCCCTCGGCCAGGTTGCAACTAATGAAAAACTGTTTTTT.

This rearrangement joins TRBV19 to TRBJ1-1, with unresolved D. Trimming removed 11 bases at V and 0 bases at J, with 13 bases between. Germline values: CDR1 LNHDA, CDR2 SQIVND (reference sequence). The CDR3 is 13 amino acids. The CDR3 protein is CASRGRMNTEAFF. The CDR3 region has the DNA TGTGCCTCCCGTGGGAGGATGAACACTGAAGCTTTCTTT.

The CDR3 reads CASSLIISSYEQYF. CDR3 coding DNA: TGTGCCAGCAGCTTAATCATTAGCTCCTACGAGCAGTACTTC. The chain is built from TRBV7-6 and TRBJ2-7, with D unclear. This CDR3 spans 14 amino acids. V was pared by 2 bases and J by 0 bases, with 8 bases between. Germline lookup yields CDR1 SGHVS and CDR2 FNYEAQ.

The V gene is TRBV28, the J gene TRBJ2-1, with TRBD1 identical over 8 bases. The germline V gene encodes CDR1 MDHEN and CDR2 SYDVKM. The CDR3 runs to 15 residues. V gave up 5 bases and J gave up 0 bases; unmatched junction bases: 3. This chain's CDR3 is CASSPGTGSYNEQFF. The CDR3 DNA follows: TGTGCCAGCAGTCCCGGGACAGGCTCCTACAATGAGCAGTTCTTC.

The chain has TRBV20-1 and TRBJ2-1; D perhaps matches TRBD2 (6 bases). Trimming shortened V by 3 bases and J by 1 base, and 16 bases separated the two germline ends. The CDR3 contains 16 residues. Germline assignment: CDR1 DFQATT and CDR2 SNEGSKA (reference sequence). DNA for the CDR3: TGCAGTGCTAGTTCCCAAATGAGCGGGTCCTACAATGAGCAGTTCTTC. Translating gives CSASSQMSGSYNEQFF.

The J gene is TRBJ1-3, the V gene TRBV11-3; the match to TRBD1 covers 7 bases. The ends lost 5 bases at V and 2 bases at J; junction bases unmatched: 6. This CDR3 has 15 residues. Per the germline V gene, CDR1 is SGHNT and CDR2 is YENEEA. The CDR3 DNA reads TGTGCCAGCAGCCTTACCGGGACAGCTGGAAACACCATATATTTT. Translation gives CASSLTGTAGNTIYF.

This clone came up many times. V and J are TRBV30 and TRBJ2-3; TRBD2 matches 9 bases. V dropped 0 bases and J dropped 2; count of bases not matched to a gene: 3. Germline lookup yields CDR1 GTSNPN and CDR2 SVGIG (reference sequence). The CDR3 loop spans 15 amino acids. CDR3 residues: CAWSVPSGNTDTQYF. In DNA form, the CDR3 reads TGTGCCTGGAGTGTCCCTAGCGGGAACACAGATACGCAGTATTTT.

This rearrangement joins TRBV6-1 to TRBJ2-7; D possibly corresponds to TRBD1 (5 bases). The germline CDR1 and CDR2 sequences are MNHNS and SASEGT. V was clipped by 2 bases and J by 1 base, with 6 bases between them. CDR3 length equals 13 residues. The CDR3 is CASSEQGSYEQYF. As DNA, the CDR3 is TGTGCCAGCAGTGAACAGGGTTCCTACGAGCAGTACTTC.

The rearrangement joins TRBV29-1 to TRBJ1-5; 7 nucleotides line up with TRBD1. Germline V CDR1 and CDR2: SQVTM, ANQGSEA. The CDR3 is made up of 14 amino acids. V lost 4 bases and J lost 5; bases outside the gene matches: 8. CDR3 DNA: TGCAGCGTTGCTACAGGGGCAGGCGATCAGCCCCAGCATTTT. This gives the protein CSVATGAGDQPQHF.

The chain couples TRBV6-2 or TRBV6-3 to TRBJ2-7, with a tentative D call TRBD1 (5 bases). Per germline, CDR1 MNHEY and CDR2 SVGEGT. The CDR3 extends over 14 amino acids. V was shortened by 0 bases and J by 3 bases, with 9 bases between the two germline ends. The CDR3 loop reads CASSYSHRGYEQYF. In DNA, the CDR3 is TGTGCCAGCAGTTACTCTCATAGGGGCTACGAGCAGTACTTC.

The chain carries TRBV5-1 and TRBJ1-1, with D perhaps TRBD1 (5 bases). The CDR3 contains 13 residues. The V end lost 7 bases, the J end lost 1 base, and 11 bases lay between the germline ends. Germline lookup yields CDR1 SGHRS and CDR2 YFSETQ. CDR3 residues: CASRRGRNTEAFF. The DNA for the CDR3 is TGCGCCAGCCGCCGGGGGAGGAACACTGAAGCTTTCTTT.

This clone was seen a single time. This chain joins TRBV19 and TRBJ1-2, with 11 bases matching TRBD1. Germline assignment: CDR1 LNHDA and CDR2 SQIVND (reference sequence). This CDR3 has 17 amino acids. J was trimmed by 8 bases and V by 1 base; bases with no gene match: 12. CDR3 sequence (DNA): TGTGCCAGTAGTATAGGTCCGGACAGGGGGCCGGCTGGAGGCTACACCTTC. It translates to CASSIGPDRGPAGGYTF.

The DNA of the CDR3 is TGCGCCAGCAGCCTTCGTGCTGGTACAGGGATCCAAGAGACCCAGTACTTC. Translation gives CASSLRAGTGIQETQYF. This chain connects TRBV4-3 to TRBJ2-5, with D perhaps TRBD1 (6 bases). Looked up from germline, CDR1 is LGHNA and CDR2 is YSLEER. This CDR3 contains 17 residues. V was pared by 4 bases and J by 1 base, with 19 bases between.

J is TRBJ2-1 and V is TRBV9; TRBD2 agrees at 9 bases. CDR3 size: 16 residues. V gave up 2 bases and J gave up 9 bases; unmatched junction bases: 12. Germline-derived CDR1 and CDR2 are SGDLS and YYNGEE. The CDR3 reads CASSVSGSDGSIEQFF. The CDR3 bases are TGTGCCAGCAGCGTTAGCGGGAGTGATGGTTCCATTGAGCAGTTCTTC.

CDR3 sequence reads: CASSLALAGGGEQFF. The CDR3 region has the DNA TGTGCCAGCAGTTTAGCACTAGCGGGGGGCGGTGAGCAGTTCTTC. This chain joins TRBV27 and TRBJ2-1; 12 bases agree with TRBD2. With V trimmed by 2 bases and J by 9 bases, 5 bases remained unmatched. The CDR3 runs to 15 residues. The germline V gene has CDR1 MNHEY and CDR2 SMNVEV (reference sequence).

This clone was counted a few times. J is TRBJ1-5 and V is TRBV7-8; D might be TRBD1 (5 bases). CDR1 SGHVS and CDR2 FQNEAQ come from the germline V gene. CDR3 length: 16 amino acids. Trimming cost V 1 base and J 0 bases, with 10 bases left between them. For the CDR3, the DNA is TGTGCCAGCAGCTTAGGGGACTTTTATAGCAATCAGCCCCAGCATTTT. Translating gives CASSLGDFYSNQPQHF.

V usage is TRBV9 and J usage is TRBJ1-1; no firm D call. This CDR3 contains 15 residues. The germline gives CDR1 SGDLS, CDR2 YYNGEE. Trimming removed 4 bases at V and 7 bases at J, with 20 bases between. The chain's CDR3 is CASSPRVAGINEAFF. The CDR3 region has the DNA TGTGCCAGCAGCCCCCGAGTAGCGGGGATCAATGAAGCTTTCTTT.

The chain has TRBV7-2 and TRBJ2-1, with TRBD2 identical over 12 bases. The CDR3 runs to 16 residues. Per the germline V gene, CDR1 is SGHTA and CDR2 is FQGNSA. V dropped 7 bases and J dropped 5; count of bases not matched to a gene: 9. Written as DNA, the CDR3 is TGTGCCAGCATCCTTCTAGCGGGAGGGATCCACAATGAGCAGTTCTTC. Its translation: CASILLAGGIHNEQFF.

The V call is TRBV19, the J call TRBJ2-2, with D perhaps TRBD2 (6 bases). The CDR3 length is 15 residues. Germline V CDR1 and CDR2: LNHDA, SQIVND (reference sequence). Trimming left V 5 bases short and J 0 bases short, with 10 bases between. The CDR3 nucleotides are TGTGCCAGTAGTCTGGGACTGACGAACACCGGGGAGCTGTTTTTT. Protein product: CASSLGLTNTGELFF. Full variable domain (remainder filled in from reference TRBV19 and TRBJ2-2): DGGITQSPKYLFRKEGQNVTLSCEQNLNHDAMYWYRQDPGQGLRLIYYSQIVNDFQKGDIAEGYSVSREKKESFPLTVTSAQKNPTAFYLCASSLGLTNTGELFFGEGSRLTVL.

V and J are TRBV7-8 and TRBJ1-5, with D possibly being TRBD1 (5 bases). Germline V gene data show CDR1 as SGHVS and CDR2 as FQNEAQ. The CDR3 sequence is 14 residues long. With 4 bases removed from V and 3 bases from J, the gap between germline ends came to 10 bases. The CDR3 nucleotides read TGTGCCAGCAGCTCTGACAGTGCCAATCAGCCCCAGCATTTT. Translation gives CASSSDSANQPQHF.

The chain joins TRBV2 to TRBJ1-1; D not resolved. In germline, CDR1 is SNHLY, CDR2 FYNNEI. The CDR3 contains 15 residues. V gave up 7 bases and J gave up 0 bases, with 15 bases separating them. The CDR3: CASKVRSGMNTEAFF. The CDR3 DNA follows: TGTGCCAGCAAAGTTCGATCAGGAATGAACACTGAAGCTTTCTTT.

This rearrangement joins TRBV7-2 to TRBJ1-3; TRBD1 agrees at 7 bases. The germline CDR1 and CDR2 sequences are SGHTA and FQGNSA. Trimming took 2 bases from V and 0 from J; bases not matched to a gene: 4. The CDR3 has 16 residues. The CDR3 sequence is CASSLSAGGSGNTIYF. The CDR3 DNA sequence: TGTGCCAGCAGCTTATCAGCAGGGGGCTCTGGAAACACCATATATTTT.

The genes are TRBV28 and TRBJ1-4; D perhaps matches TRBD1 (6 bases). With 6 bases removed from V and 8 bases from J, the gap between germline ends came to 10 bases. Germline V gives CDR1 MDHEN, CDR2 SYDVKM. The CDR3 sequence is 12 residues long. Here the CDR3 DNA reads TGTGCCAGCAGGCCCGGGACAGAAAAACTGTTTTTT. The encoded protein is CASRPGTEKLFF.

The chain couples TRBV4-2 to TRBJ2-7; 13 positions agree with TRBD2. This CDR3 is 20 amino acids long. V lost 1 base, J lost 7 bases, and 19 bases stayed unmatched. CDR1 and CDR2 from the germline V gene are LGHNA and YNFKEQ. This CDR3 is CASSQGLRTSGSSRPGEQYF. CDR3 nucleotide sequence: TGTGCCAGCAGCCAAGGACTGCGGACTAGCGGGAGTTCGAGGCCGGGGGAGCAGTACTTC.

This chain uses TRBV18 with TRBJ1-6, with D tentatively TRBD1 (5 bases). There are 12 residues in the CDR3. With 5 bases removed from V and 9 bases from J, the gap between germline ends came to 8 bases. In germline, CDR1 is KGHSH, CDR2 LQKENI. CDR3 DNA sequence: TGTGCCAGCTCAGCGGGACTTTCACCCCTCCACTTT. Residues: CASSAGLSPLHF.